A selection of T cell receptor beta chains follows, all from one sample in a study of T cells after yellow fever vaccination. TCRdb processed the 5' RACE reads anew with MiXCR; each CDR3 protein has one entry. Here the sample spans 300,000 or so distinct CDR3 sequences, approximately 4% being singletons. The sequenced sample was PBMCs, obtained 5 days after the yellow fever booster vaccination. These receptors were obtained from a man between 18 and 35 years old who received the YFV17D yellow fever vaccine. CDR3s include the opening cysteine and the closing phenylalanine or tryptophan. The D gene is left open where the match is weak. Some rows have no size entry. The others give once, few or many, or a class for an expanded clone.

TRBV7-7	TRBJ2-3	many	TRBD2	CAIRGGSTDTQYF	TGTGCCATCCGGGGGGGGTCGACAGATACGCAGTATTTT
TRBV24-1	TRBJ2-2	-	-	CATSGAEGTGELFF	TGTGCCACCAGTGGGGCAGAAGGGACCGGGGAGCTGTTTTTT
TRBV5-1	TRBJ1-1	many	-	CASRNQGSSTEAFF	TGCGCCAGCAGGAATCAGGGTTCGAGCACTGAAGCTTTCTTT
TRBV9	TRBJ2-7	-	TRBD2	CASSPGTSGGYEQYF	TGTGCCAGCAGCCCAGGGACTAGCGGGGGCTATGAGCAGTACTTC
TRBV20-1	TRBJ2-2	few	-	CSARGSNTGELFF	TGCAGTGCTAGGGGGTCTAACACCGGGGAGCTGTTTTTT
TRBV27	TRBJ2-5	many	TRBD1	CASSSRQGETQYF	TGTGCCAGCAGTTCACGACAGGGGGAGACCCAGTACTTC
TRBV20-1	TRBJ1-2	few	-	CTLRLGRDYGYTF	TGCACCCTAAGACTCGGCAGGGACTATGGCTACACCTTC
TRBV18	TRBJ1-5	-	-	CASSPQYTPNQPQHF	TGTGCCAGCTCACCACAATACACTCCCAATCAGCCCCAGCATTTT
TRBV12-3/TRBV12-4	TRBJ2-7	few	-	CASSLRGASRSYEQYF	TGTGCCAGCAGTTTAAGGGGGGCTAGCAGATCCTACGAGCAGTACTTC
TRBV4-2	TRBJ1-6	-	-	CASSQGQALHF	TGTGCCAGCAGCCAAGGACAGGCCCTCCACTTT
TRBV11-2	TRBJ2-5	-	TRBD1	CASSSFRGQETQYF	TGTGCCAGCAGCTCCTTCAGGGGGCAAGAGACCCAGTACTTC
TRBV7-2	TRBJ1-6	few	-	CASSLVGAGTGIF	-
TRBV15	TRBJ2-7	few	-	CATSRVQASGTYEQYF	TGTGCCACCAGCAGAGTACAGGCGTCAGGGACATACGAGCAGTACTTC
TRBV10-3	TRBJ1-2	few	TRBD1	CAISAGTGRNGYTF	TGTGCCATCAGTGCCGGGACAGGGAGGAATGGCTACACCTTC
TRBV10-1	TRBJ2-3	-	-	CASGRGDLLPYTQYF	TGCGCCAGCGGACGAGGGGACCTGTTGCCTTATACGCAGTATTTT
TRBV5-4	TRBJ2-2	-	-	CASSSPSGNTGELFF	TGTGCCAGCAGCTCGCCCAGCGGGAACACCGGGGAGCTGTTTTTT
TRBV9	TRBJ2-1	few	-	CASSVGSDDGGEQFF	TGTGCCAGCAGCGTAGGTTCGGATGATGGGGGTGAGCAGTTCTTC
TRBV13	TRBJ1-1	many	-	CASSLVGGLNTEAFF	TGTGCCAGCAGCTTAGTAGGGGGACTAAACACTGAAGCTTTCTTT
TRBV6-6	TRBJ1-5	few	-	CASSGRQGISNQPQHF	TGTGCCAGCAGCGGACGGCAGGGGATTAGCAATCAGCCCCAGCATTTT
TRBV7-9	TRBJ1-4	many	TRBD1	CASSLRKGQGGEKLFF	TGTGCCAGCAGCTTACGTAAAGGACAGGGCGGGGAAAAACTGTTTTTT
TRBV4-1	TRBJ2-3	-	TRBD1	CASSQEDRGYTQYF	TGCGCCAGCAGCCAAGAGGACAGGGGGTATACGCAGTATTTT
TRBV5-1	TRBJ1-6	-	TRBD1	CASSLVPAGGGSPLHF	TGCGCCAGCAGCTTGGTTCCCGCAGGGGGAGGTTCACCCCTCCACTTT
TRBV5-1	TRBJ1-2	-	-	CASSVADDGYTF	TGCGCCAGCAGCGTAGCGGACGACGGCTACACCTTC
TRBV10-3	TRBJ2-5	-	-	CAISRGLQETQYF	TGTGCCATCTCCCGTGGACTCCAAGAGACCCAGTACTTC
TRBV9	TRBJ1-2	-	-	CASSVAGGPTYGYTF	TGTGCCAGCAGCGTAGCGGGGGGCCCTACCTATGGCTACACCTTC
TRBV25-1	TRBJ2-3	-	TRBD2	CASSFGRGDTQYF	TGTGCCAGCAGTTTCGGGAGGGGAGATACGCAGTATTTT
TRBV5-1	TRBJ1-1	many	-	CASSLAAGLNTEAFF	TGCGCCAGCAGCTTGGCCGCGGGATTGAACACTGAAGCTTTCTTT
TRBV19	TRBJ2-3	-	TRBD1	CASSLGQGASTDTQYF	TGTGCCAGTAGCCTCGGGCAGGGGGCTTCCACAGATACGCAGTATTTT
TRBV29-1	TRBJ2-2	many	TRBD2	CSVQLAGNTGELFF	TGCAGCGTTCAACTAGCGGGGAACACCGGGGAGCTGTTTTTT
TRBV7-3	TRBJ2-2	few	-	CASSFQTGELFF	TGTGCCAGCAGCTTTCAAACCGGGGAGCTGTTTTTT
TRBV3-1	TRBJ2-1	few	TRBD2	CASSQGQLAGGYNEQFF	TGTGCCAGCAGCCAAGGACAACTAGCGGGGGGATACAATGAGCAGTTCTTC
TRBV7-6	TRBJ2-6	many	-	CASSLSVSGANVLTF	TGTGCCAGCAGCCTAAGCGTCTCTGGGGCCAACGTCCTGACTTTC
TRBV18	TRBJ1-5	few	-	CASSPPKGSDQPQHF	TGTGCCAGCTCACCACCGAAAGGCTCAGATCAGCCCCAGCATTTT
TRBV12-3/TRBV12-4	TRBJ2-7	-	-	CASSLALSTYEQYF	TGTGCCAGCAGTTTGGCCCTCAGCACCTACGAGCAGTACTTC
TRBV7-9	TRBJ2-3	many	-	CASSFQAPGDTQYF	TGTGCCAGCAGCTTCCAGGCCCCCGGAGATACGCAGTATTTT
TRBV30	TRBJ1-1	few	-	CAWSVATAAEAFF	TGTGCCTGGAGTGTGGCCACAGCGGCTGAAGCTTTCTTT
TRBV20-1	TRBJ1-2	-	-	CSARVGRKANYGYTF	TGCAGTGCTAGAGTCGGACGGAAAGCTAACTATGGCTACACCTTC
TRBV27	TRBJ2-7	few	-	CASSVFLSPLGSEQYF	TGTGCCAGCAGTGTGTTCCTCAGCCCCCTCGGGTCCGAGCAGTACTTC
TRBV5-6	TRBJ2-5	-	-	CARLRQETQYF	TGTGCCAGACTGCGGCAAGAGACCCAGTACTTC
TRBV7-9	TRBJ2-3	-	TRBD2	CASSPVGGAGDTQYF	TGTGCCAGCAGCCCTGTCGGGGGGGCCGGAGATACGCAGTATTTT
TRBV20-1	TRBJ2-3	few	-	CSAPGLPSTDTQYF	TGCAGTGCACCGGGACTTCCCAGCACAGATACGCAGTATTTT
TRBV27	TRBJ1-2	many	-	CASSLSGESYGYTF	TGTGCCAGCAGTTTATCGGGGGAAAGCTATGGCTACACCTTC
TRBV7-2	TRBJ2-7	-	-	CASSLVPGRIYEQYF	TGTGCCAGCAGCTTAGTACCAGGACGGATCTACGAGCAGTACTTC
TRBV6-1	TRBJ1-4	few	-	CASSVLGQENEKLFF	TGTGCCAGCAGTGTATTGGGGCAGGAGAATGAAAAACTGTTTTTT
TRBV14	TRBJ2-1	-	-	CASSLQPQGLYNEQFF	TGTGCCAGCAGCCTACAACCACAGGGCTTATACAATGAGCAGTTCTTC
TRBV12-3/TRBV12-4	TRBJ1-5	few	TRBD1	CASSPTGQSGPQHF	TGTGCCAGCAGTCCGACAGGGCAATCGGGTCCCCAGCATTTT
TRBV10-3	TRBJ2-3	many	-	CAISGGVRSTDTQYF	TGTGCCATCAGTGGGGGTGTCAGAAGCACAGATACGCAGTATTTT
TRBV6-2/TRBV6-3	TRBJ2-1	few	-	CASTRRPDYNEQFF	TGTGCCAGCACCAGACGCCCCGATTACAATGAGCAGTTCTTC
TRBV6-2/TRBV6-3	TRBJ2-7	-	-	CASSIQGSSYEQYF	TGTGCCAGCAGCATACAGGGTAGCTCCTACGAGCAGTACTTC
TRBV7-2	TRBJ2-2	few	TRBD2	CASNLAGGRELFF	TGTGCCAGCAATCTAGCGGGGGGGCGGGAGCTGTTTTTT
TRBV4-2	TRBJ2-7	few	TRBD2	CASSQDLGGDRGYEQYF	TGTGCCAGCAGCCAAGATCTCGGGGGGGATAGGGGCTACGAGCAGTACTTC
TRBV6-5	TRBJ2-7	-	-	CASSYSTKTYEQYF	TGTGCCAGCAGTTACTCGACGAAAACCTACGAGCAGTACTTC
TRBV7-2	TRBJ2-1	many	-	CASSLEPHNEQFF	TGTGCCAGCAGCTTAGAACCGCACAATGAGCAGTTCTTC
TRBV6-6	TRBJ1-5	few	-	CASNPRGLVRSQHF	TGTGCCAGCAACCCCAGGGGCTTGGTCAGGTCCCAGCATTTT
TRBV7-2	TRBJ1-1	-	-	CASIHIGQRTNEAFF	TGTGCCAGCATCCATATTGGACAGAGGACCAATGAAGCTTTCTTT
TRBV7-9	TRBJ2-5	many	-	CASSPLRSGQQETQYF	TGTGCCAGCAGCCCTCTCAGGAGTGGGCAGCAAGAGACCCAGTACTTC
TRBV3-1	TRBJ2-5	few	-	CASTNSQETQYF	TGTGCCAGCACCAACAGCCAAGAGACCCAGTACTTC
TRBV5-4	TRBJ2-1	few	TRBD2	CASSPGGANYNEQFF	TGTGCCAGCAGCCCGGGAGGGGCGAACTACAATGAGCAGTTCTTC